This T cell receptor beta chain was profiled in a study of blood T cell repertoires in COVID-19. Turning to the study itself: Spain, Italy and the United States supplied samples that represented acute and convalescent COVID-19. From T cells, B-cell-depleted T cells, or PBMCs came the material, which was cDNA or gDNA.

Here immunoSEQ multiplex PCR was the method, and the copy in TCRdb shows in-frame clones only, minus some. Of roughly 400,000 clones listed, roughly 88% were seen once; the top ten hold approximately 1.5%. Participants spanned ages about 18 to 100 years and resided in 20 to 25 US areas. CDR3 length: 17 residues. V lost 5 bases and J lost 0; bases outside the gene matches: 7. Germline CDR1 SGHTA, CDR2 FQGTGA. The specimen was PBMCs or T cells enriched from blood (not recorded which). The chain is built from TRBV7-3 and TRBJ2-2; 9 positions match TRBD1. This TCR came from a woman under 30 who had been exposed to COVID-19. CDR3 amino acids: CASSQTGGTTNTGELFF. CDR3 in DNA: TGTGCCAGCAGCCAAACAGGGGGCACCACGAACACCGGGGAGCTGTTTTTT.